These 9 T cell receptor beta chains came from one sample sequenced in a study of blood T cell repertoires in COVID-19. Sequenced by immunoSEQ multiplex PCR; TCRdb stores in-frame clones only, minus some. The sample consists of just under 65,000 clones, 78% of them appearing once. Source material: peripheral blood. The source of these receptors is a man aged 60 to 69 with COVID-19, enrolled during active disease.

The CDR3 DNA sequence: TGTGCCAGCAGTGAAATGGCAGGGAAGCAATACGAGCAGTACTTC. This gives the protein CASSEMAGKQYEQYF. The rearrangement joins TRBV6-1 to TRBJ2-7, with D tentatively TRBD1 (5 bases). V was cut by 2 bases and J by 4 bases, with 15 bases left in between. CDR3 length: 15 residues. CDR1 and CDR2 (germline): MNHNS, SASEGT.

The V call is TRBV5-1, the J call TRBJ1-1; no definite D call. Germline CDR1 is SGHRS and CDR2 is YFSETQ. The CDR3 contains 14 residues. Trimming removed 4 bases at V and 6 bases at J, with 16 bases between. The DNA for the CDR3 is TGCGCCAGCAGCCCGGATCGGGGAAGGGCTGAAGCTTTCTTT. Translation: CASSPDRGRAEAFF. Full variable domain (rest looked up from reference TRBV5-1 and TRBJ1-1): KAGVTQTPRYLIKTRGQQVTLSCSPISGHRSVSWYQQTPGQGLQFLFEYFSETQRNKGNFPGRFSGRQFSNSRSEMNVSTLELGDSALYLCASSPDRGRAEAFFGQGTRLTVV.

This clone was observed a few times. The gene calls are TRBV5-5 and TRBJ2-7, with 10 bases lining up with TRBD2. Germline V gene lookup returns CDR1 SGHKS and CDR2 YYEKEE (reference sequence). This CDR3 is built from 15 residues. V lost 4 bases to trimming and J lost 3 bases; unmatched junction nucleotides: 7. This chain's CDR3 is CASSNGLAEIYEQYF. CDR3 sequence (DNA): TGTGCCAGCAGCAACGGACTAGCGGAGATCTACGAGCAGTACTTC. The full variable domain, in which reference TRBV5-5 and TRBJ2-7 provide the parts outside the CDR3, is DAGVTQSPTHLIKTRGQQVTLRCSPISGHKSVSWYQQVLGQGPQFIFQYYEKEERGRGNFPDRFSARQFPNYSSELNVNALLLGDSALYLCASSNGLAEIYEQYFGPGTRLTVT.

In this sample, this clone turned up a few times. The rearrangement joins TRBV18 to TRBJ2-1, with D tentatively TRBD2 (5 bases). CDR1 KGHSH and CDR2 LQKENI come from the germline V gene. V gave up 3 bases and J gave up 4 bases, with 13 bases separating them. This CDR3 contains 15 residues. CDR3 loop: CASSPELADYNEQFF. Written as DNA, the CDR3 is TGTGCCAGCTCACCGGAGCTAGCAGATTACAATGAGCAGTTCTTC. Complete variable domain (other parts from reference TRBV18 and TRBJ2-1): NAGVMQNPRHLVRRRGQEARLRCSPMKGHSHVYWYRQLPEEGLKFMVYLQKENIIDESGMPKERFSAEFPKEGPSILRIQQVVRGDSAAYFCASSPELADYNEQFFGPGTRLTVL.

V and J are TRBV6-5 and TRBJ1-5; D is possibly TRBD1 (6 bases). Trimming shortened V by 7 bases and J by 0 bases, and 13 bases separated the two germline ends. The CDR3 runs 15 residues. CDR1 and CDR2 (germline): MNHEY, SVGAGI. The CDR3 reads CASTLGTHSNQPQHF. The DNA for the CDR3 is TGTGCCAGCACCCTGGGGACACATAGCAATCAGCCCCAGCATTTT.

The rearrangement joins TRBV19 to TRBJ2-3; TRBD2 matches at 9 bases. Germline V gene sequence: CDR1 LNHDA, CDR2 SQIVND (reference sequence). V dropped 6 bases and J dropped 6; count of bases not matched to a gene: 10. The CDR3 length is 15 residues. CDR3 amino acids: CASRPPGSGGDTQYF. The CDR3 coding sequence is TGTGCCAGTAGACCACCGGGTAGCGGGGGTGATACGCAGTATTTT.

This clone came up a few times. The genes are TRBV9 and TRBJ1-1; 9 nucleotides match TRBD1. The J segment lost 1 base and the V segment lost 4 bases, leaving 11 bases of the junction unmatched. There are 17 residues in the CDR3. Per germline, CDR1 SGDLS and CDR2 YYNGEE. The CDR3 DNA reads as TGTGCCAGCAGCCCCCTACAGGGGGCGAAGGGGAACACTGAAGCTTTCTTT. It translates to CASSPLQGAKGNTEAFF.

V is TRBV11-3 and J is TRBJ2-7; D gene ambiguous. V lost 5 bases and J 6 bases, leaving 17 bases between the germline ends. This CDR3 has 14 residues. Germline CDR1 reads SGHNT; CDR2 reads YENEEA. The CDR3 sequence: CASSRQRESLEQYF. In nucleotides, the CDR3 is TGTGCCAGCAGCCGCCAACGAGAGAGTCTCGAGCAGTACTTC.

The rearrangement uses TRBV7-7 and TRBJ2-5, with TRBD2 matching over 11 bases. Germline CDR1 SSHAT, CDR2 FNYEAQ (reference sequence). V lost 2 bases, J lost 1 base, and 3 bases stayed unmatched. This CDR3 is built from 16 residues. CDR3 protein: CASSLISGGAQETQYF. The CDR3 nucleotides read TGTGCCAGCAGCTTAATTAGCGGGGGGGCCCAAGAGACCCAGTACTTC. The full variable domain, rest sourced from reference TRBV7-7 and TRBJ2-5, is GAGVSQSPRYKVTKRGQDVTLRCDPISSHATLYWYQQALGQGPEFLTYFNYEAQPDKSGLPSDRFSAERPEGSISTLTIQRTEQRDSAMYRCASSLISGGAQETQYFGPGTRLLVL.